A single sample gave rise to the 28 T cell receptor beta chains below, sequenced in a study of radiation and T cells in renal cell carcinoma. This table comes from immunoSEQ multiplex PCR, and its TCRdb copy is limited to in-frame clones, with some not included. Seen here are around 20,000 clones, roughly three fifths observed once, and the top ten hold 30% to 35%. Treatment specified: treatment-naive control, cytoreductive nephrectomy. This material consisted of tumor tissue, taken from a patient whose treatment was nephrectomy without radiotherapy. The receptors were sampled from a man in his fifties with renal cell carcinoma.

This sequence joins TRBV7-2 and TRBJ1-3; no definite D call. The CDR3 spans 16 residues. CDR1 is SGHTA and CDR2 is FQGNSA in the germline V gene. With 5 bases removed from V and 0 bases from J, the gap between germline ends came to 14 bases. The CDR3 coding sequence is TGTGCCAGCAGCCGAGGTACGACGAGCTCTGGAAACACCATATATTTT. Translation gives CASSRGTTSSGNTIYF.

J is TRBJ1-4 and V is TRBV27; D possibly corresponds to TRBD1 (5 bases). CDR3 length: 16 residues. With 1 base removed from V and 8 bases from J, the gap between germline ends came to 17 bases. Germline lookup yields CDR1 MNHEY and CDR2 SMNVEV (reference sequence). CDR3 in amino acids: CASSLLPGTAFEKLFF. CDR3 coding DNA: TGTGCCAGCAGTTTATTACCCGGGACGGCCTTCGAAAAACTGTTTTTT.

The chain employs TRBV6-1 and TRBJ2-7, with D possibly TRBD2 on 5 matching bases. Germline lookup yields CDR1 MNHNS and CDR2 SASEGT. With 1 base removed from V and 1 base from J, the gap between germline ends came to 11 bases. The CDR3 is 15 residues long. CDR3 sequence: CASSEVGSESYEQYF. The CDR3 DNA is TGTGCCAGCAGTGAAGTAGGTAGCGAGTCCTACGAGCAGTACTTC.

The CDR3: CASSLAGTSYEQFF. The CDR3 DNA reads TGTGCCAGCAGCTTGGCGGGGACTAGTTATGAGCAGTTCTTC. The chain is built from TRBV7-3 and TRBJ2-1; 8 nucleotides line up with TRBD2. V lost 3 bases to trimming and J lost 8 bases; unmatched junction nucleotides: 6. The CDR3 totals 14 residues. Germline-derived CDR1 and CDR2 are SGHTA and FQGTGA. Supplemented by reference TRBV7-3 and TRBJ2-1, the full variable domain reads GAGVSQTPSNKVTEKGKYVELRCDPISGHTALYWYRQSLGQGPEFLIYFQGTGAADDSGLPNDRFFAVRPEGSVSTLKIQRTERGDSAVYLCASSLAGTSYEQFFGPGTRLTVL.

The rearrangement uses TRBV27 and TRBJ1-2; TRBD1 might be the D (5 bases). Germline V CDR1 and CDR2: MNHEY, SMNVEV (reference sequence). Between the trimmed V and J ends, which lost 3 bases and 8 bases, there was a span of 13 bases. The length of the CDR3 is 13 residues. CDR3 DNA sequence: TGTGCCAGCAGTTTCCACGGGACGGTGGGCTACACCTTC. Translation: CASSFHGTVGYTF.

This clone was seen more than once but under ten times. This chain joins TRBV28 and TRBJ2-7; a weak D match, TRBD1 (5 bases). In germline, CDR1 is MDHEN, CDR2 SYDVKM. The CDR3 has 14 amino acids. Trimming pared 8 bases from V and 2 bases from J, leaving 16 bases between. The CDR3 is CASRRRGRTYEQYF. Here the CDR3 DNA reads TGTGCCAGCCGTCGAAGGGGTAGGACCTACGAGCAGTACTTC.

This chain connects TRBV7-9 to TRBJ2-1, with D uncertain. Germline loops: CDR1 SEHNR, CDR2 FQNEAQ (reference sequence). The ends were cut back, 2 bases at V and 4 bases at J, with 12 bases in the middle. The CDR3 is 15 amino acids. For the CDR3, the DNA is TGTGCCAGCAGCTTAACCAGGACGGCATACAATGAGCAGTTCTTC. Encoded protein: CASSLTRTAYNEQFF.

The chain employs TRBV5-1 and TRBJ2-2; D unresolved. The CDR3 covers 13 residues. Trimming left V 1 base short and J 6 bases short, with 7 bases between. Germline V gene sequence: CDR1 SGHRS, CDR2 YFSETQ. The CDR3 region is CASSLRDAGELFF. CDR3 in DNA: TGCGCCAGCAGCTTGCGTGACGCCGGGGAGCTGTTTTTT.

The chain is built from TRBV21-1 and TRBJ1-3; the table's D call, TRBD1, has no DNA check behind it. TRBV21-1 counts as a pseudogene. The CDR3 totals 14 residues. The CDR3 nucleotides are TGTGCCGGCGGCGTCCTAAGGGGGGGAAACACCATATATTTT. Protein: CAGGVLRGGNTIYF.

This clone has a handful of counts. This chain uses TRBV2 with TRBJ1-2; D is ambiguous. CDR3 length: 14 residues. CDR1 and CDR2 from the germline V gene are SNHLY and FYNNEI. V was pared by 7 bases and J by 3 bases, with 15 bases between. CDR3 amino acids: CASTKRGSDYGYTF. The CDR3 DNA reads as TGTGCCAGCACCAAACGGGGTTCTGACTATGGCTACACCTTC.

This clone was found a few times. The V and J genes are TRBV5-1 and TRBJ1-6; D ambiguous. Between the trimmed V and J ends, which lost 0 bases and 7 bases, there was a span of 8 bases. Germline-derived CDR1 and CDR2 are SGHRS and YFSETQ. There are 14 residues in the CDR3. CDR3 DNA: TGCGCCAGCAGCTTGGAGGCCCAGAATTCACCCCTCCACTTT. Translated: CASSLEAQNSPLHF.

The V and J genes are TRBV9 and TRBJ2-4; tentative D call: TRBD2 (5 bases). CDR1 and CDR2 (germline): SGDLS, YYNGEE. The germline V and J ends were trimmed by 0 bases and 1 base, with 5 bases remaining between them. This CDR3 is built from 14 residues. DNA of the CDR3: TGTGCCAGCAGCGTAGGAGGGGCCAAAAACATTCAGTACTTC. It translates to CASSVGGAKNIQYF.

V usage is TRBV7-2 and J usage is TRBJ1-2; D gene uncertain. The length of the CDR3 is 12 residues. Germline assignment: CDR1 SGHTA and CDR2 FQGNSA. Trimming pared 5 bases from V and 6 bases from J, leaving 10 bases between. Here the CDR3 reads CASSLSGDGYTF. The CDR3 DNA reads as TGTGCCAGCAGCCTGTCTGGGGATGGCTACACCTTC.

This chain joins TRBV4-1 and TRBJ1-2; no reliable D call. CDR1 and CDR2 (germline): MGHRA, YSYEKL. The CDR3 loop spans 15 amino acids. Deletions cut 2 bases from V and 0 bases from J, with 10 bases between. The CDR3 reads CASSQSKSPNYGYTF. The CDR3, as DNA: TGCGCCAGCAGCCAATCCAAAAGCCCTAACTATGGCTACACCTTC.

The CDR3 sequence: CASSEDGRGTQYF. CDR3 nucleotide sequence: TGTGCCAGCAGTGAAGATGGGCGAGGAACGCAGTATTTT. V gene TRBV2 combines with J gene TRBJ2-3; no definite D call. Germline-derived CDR1 and CDR2 are SNHLY and FYNNEI. The CDR3 runs to 13 residues. V dropped 1 base and J dropped 9 bases, with 11 bases sitting between them.

The chain has TRBV18 and TRBJ1-6; D possibly corresponds to TRBD1 (5 bases). Per the germline V gene, CDR1 is KGHSH and CDR2 is LQKENI. V gave up 0 bases and J gave up 14 bases, with 20 bases separating them. This CDR3 has 16 residues. The CDR3 protein is CASSPPAGGFFGSLHF. The CDR3 DNA sequence: TGTGCCAGCTCACCACCGGCGGGGGGATTCTTCGGATCCCTCCACTTT. Filled out from reference TRBV18 and TRBJ1-6, the complete variable domain reads NAGVMQNPRHLVRRRGQEARLRCSPMKGHSHVYWYRQLPEEGLKFMVYLQKENIIDESGMPKERFSAEFPKEGPSILRIQQVVRGDSAAYFCASSPPAGGFFGSLHFGNGTRLTVT.

This clone was seen a few times. The chain links TRBV30 to TRBJ1-2; D remains unclear. The length of the CDR3 is 14 residues. Trimming removed 3 bases from V and 4 bases from J, with 15 bases in between. The germline V gene encodes CDR1 GTSNPN and CDR2 SVGIG (reference sequence). Here the CDR3 reads CAWSYVRTVYGYTF. The CDR3, as DNA: TGTGCCTGGAGCTACGTCCGGACCGTCTATGGCTACACCTTC.

J is TRBJ2-3 and V is TRBV29-1, with 10 bases lining up with TRBD2. J gave up 6 bases and V 5 bases, and 5 bases lay outside the gene matches. Looked up from germline, CDR1 is SQVTM and CDR2 is ANQGSEA. The CDR3 is 13 amino acids. CDR3 protein: CSVLTSGLDTQYF. CDR3 nucleotides: TGCAGCGTTTTGACTAGCGGGCTGGATACGCAGTATTTT.

This chain connects TRBV2 to TRBJ1-3; 8 bases match TRBD1. Germline CDR1 and CDR2: SNHLY and FYNNEI. The CDR3 covers 15 residues. Trimming at V came to 7 bases and at J to 0 bases, leaving 5 bases not matched to a gene. The CDR3 reads CASNPGQVSGNTIYF. The DNA for the CDR3 is TGTGCCAGCAATCCGGGACAGGTCTCTGGAAACACCATATATTTT.

The V gene is TRBV6-5, the J gene TRBJ1-6; D remains ambiguous. V was pared by 6 bases and J by 9 bases, with 15 bases between. Germline CDR1 reads MNHEY; CDR2 reads SVGAGI. This CDR3 region has 14 residues. CDR3 region: CASRAYRESSPLHF. The CDR3 nucleotides read TGTGCCAGCAGAGCCTACAGAGAGAGTTCACCCCTCCACTTT.

There are many counts of this clone. The chain combines TRBV18 with TRBJ1-1, with 9 nucleotides matching TRBD1. Germline CDR1 is KGHSH and CDR2 is LQKENI. The CDR3 covers 17 residues. Trimming removed 0 bases from V and 1 base from J; junction bases left unmatched: 6. CDR3 sequence reads: CASSPPGTGKRNTEAFF. The CDR3 bases are TGTGCCAGCTCACCACCGGGGACAGGGAAAAGGAACACTGAAGCTTTCTTT. Full variable domain (missing parts from reference TRBV18 and TRBJ1-1): NAGVMQNPRHLVRRRGQEARLRCSPMKGHSHVYWYRQLPEEGLKFMVYLQKENIIDESGMPKERFSAEFPKEGPSILRIQQVVRGDSAAYFCASSPPGTGKRNTEAFFGQGTRLTVV.

This chain connects TRBV30 to TRBJ2-6; unclear D gene. Trimming pared 5 bases from V and 3 bases from J, leaving 11 bases between. The CDR3 spans 14 residues. Germline CDR1 and CDR2: GTSNPN and SVGIG (reference sequence). Written as DNA, the CDR3 is TGTGCCTGGGAATCGGGCGGTGGGGCCAACGTCCTGACTTTC. It is translated as CAWESGGGANVLTF.

This clone was seen more than once but under ten times. The chain links TRBV29-1 to TRBJ1-2, with unresolved D. The CDR3 is 12 residues long. The germline V and J ends were trimmed by 3 bases and 2 bases, with 7 bases remaining between them. Per germline, CDR1 SQVTM and CDR2 ANQGSEA. The DNA of the CDR3 is TGCAGCGTTGACTTACAGAACTATGGCTACACCTTC. This sequence encodes CSVDLQNYGYTF.

The rearrangement uses TRBV5-4 and TRBJ2-1; 8 nucleotides line up with TRBD2. Trimming at V came to 2 bases and at J to 1 base, leaving 2 bases not matched to a gene. The CDR3 is 15 residues long. Germline CDR1 reads SGHNT; CDR2 reads YYREEE (reference sequence). CDR3 region: CASSLLAVSYNEQFF. DNA for the CDR3: TGTGCCAGCAGCTTACTAGCGGTTTCCTACAATGAGCAGTTCTTC.

This sequence joins TRBV7-2 and TRBJ1-1, with 8 bases that match TRBD1. V dropped 3 bases and J dropped 4; count of bases not matched to a gene: 1. CDR3 length equals 13 residues. Germline assignment: CDR1 SGHTA and CDR2 FQGNSA. CDR3 region: CASSFTGGTEAFF. The CDR3 coding sequence is TGTGCCAGCAGCTTCACAGGGGGCACTGAAGCTTTCTTT.

This clone was detected only a few times. The chain is built from TRBV7-9 and TRBJ2-2, with 7 bases that match TRBD1. V trimming: 6 bases; J trimming: 6 bases; junction bases outside the gene matches: 7. CDR1 and CDR2 (germline): SEHNR, FQNEAQ (reference sequence). The CDR3 sequence is 14 residues long. The CDR3 DNA sequence: TGTGCCAGCAGGTTGACAGGGCGATCCGGGGAGCTGTTTTTT. It specifies CASRLTGRSGELFF.

This clone was seen only once. CDR3 protein: CATRGRLTDTQYF. CDR3 coding DNA: TGTGCCACCCGGGGACGACTCACAGATACGCAGTATTTT. The V and J genes are TRBV15 and TRBJ2-3; D possibly uses TRBD1 or TRBD2 (5 bases each). Germline lookup yields CDR1 LNHNV and CDR2 YYDKDF (reference sequence). Between the trimmed V and J ends, which lost 8 bases and 2 bases, there was a span of 11 bases. CDR3 length equals 13 residues.

The chain carries TRBV7-2 and TRBJ1-1; no clear D gene. The V end was cut by 3 bases, the J end by 4 bases, with 12 bases between. Per germline, CDR1 SGHTA and CDR2 FQGNSA. CDR3 length: 14 amino acids. This chain's CDR3 is CASSFVGVRTEAFF. CDR3 DNA: TGTGCCAGCAGCTTTGTCGGGGTGCGCACTGAAGCTTTCTTT.